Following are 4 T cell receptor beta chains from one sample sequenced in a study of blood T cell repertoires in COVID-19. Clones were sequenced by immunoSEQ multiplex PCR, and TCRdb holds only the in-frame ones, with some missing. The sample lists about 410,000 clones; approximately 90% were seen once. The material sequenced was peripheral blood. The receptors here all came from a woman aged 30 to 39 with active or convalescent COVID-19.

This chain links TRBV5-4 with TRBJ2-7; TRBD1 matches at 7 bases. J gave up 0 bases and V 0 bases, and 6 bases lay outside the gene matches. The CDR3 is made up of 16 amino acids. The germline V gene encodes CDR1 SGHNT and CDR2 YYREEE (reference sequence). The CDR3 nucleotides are TGTGCCAGCAGCTTGGCCGGGACAGTGAGCTCCTACGAGCAGTACTTC. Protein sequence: CASSLAGTVSSYEQYF. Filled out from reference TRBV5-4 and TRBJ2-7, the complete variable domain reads ETGVTQSPTHLIKTRGQQVTLRCSSQSGHNTVSWYQQALGQGPQFIFQYYREEENGRGNFPPRFSGLQFPNYSSELNVNALELDDSALYLCASSLAGTVSSYEQYFGPGTRLTVT.

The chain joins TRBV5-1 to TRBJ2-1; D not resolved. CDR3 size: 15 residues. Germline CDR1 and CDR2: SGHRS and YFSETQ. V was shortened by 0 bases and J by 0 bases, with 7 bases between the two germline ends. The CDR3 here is CASSLGGTSYNEQFF. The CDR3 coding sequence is TGCGCCAGCAGCTTGGGCGGAACCTCCTACAATGAGCAGTTCTTC. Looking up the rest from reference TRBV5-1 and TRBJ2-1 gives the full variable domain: KAGVTQTPRYLIKTRGQQVTLSCSPISGHRSVSWYQQTPGQGLQFLFEYFSETQRNKGNFPGRFSGRQFSNSRSEMNVSTLELGDSALYLCASSLGGTSYNEQFFGPGTRLTVL.

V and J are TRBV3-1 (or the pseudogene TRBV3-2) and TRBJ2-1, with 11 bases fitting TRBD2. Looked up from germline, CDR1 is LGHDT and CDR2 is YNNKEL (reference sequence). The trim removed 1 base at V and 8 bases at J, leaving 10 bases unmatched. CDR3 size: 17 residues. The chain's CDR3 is CASSQGPLAGVGDEQFF. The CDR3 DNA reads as TGTGCCAGCAGCCAAGGACCACTAGCGGGAGTGGGCGATGAGCAGTTCTTC.

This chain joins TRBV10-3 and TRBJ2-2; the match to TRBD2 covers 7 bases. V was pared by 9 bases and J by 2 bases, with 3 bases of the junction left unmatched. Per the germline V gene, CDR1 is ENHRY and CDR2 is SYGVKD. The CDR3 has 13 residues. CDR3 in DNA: TGTGCCATTCTAGCGGACAACACCGGGGAGCTGTTTTTT. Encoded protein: CAILADNTGELFF.